In its sample, the clone carrying this T cell receptor beta chain is medium-sized. Trimming cost V 3 bases and J 10 bases, with 16 bases left between them. This CDR3 has 15 residues. Germline V gene data show CDR1 as SGHNT and CDR2 as YENEEA. Profiled with immunoSEQ multiplex PCR; TCRdb holds only in-frame clones, not every one. Of about 13,000 clones in the sample, around a fifth were seen once. The data were taken from a study of sequential checkpoint blockade in melanoma. Treatment in this sample: randomized to nivolumab then ipilimumab (arm A) or the reverse (arm B). The chain couples TRBV11-3 to TRBJ1-6; a weak D match, TRBD1 (5 bases). The source was tumor tissue (inferred from file names), collected from a patient given nivolumab and ipilimumab in sequence. This receptor was taken from a human donor with melanoma. This CDR3 reads CASSLGIGDSSPLHF. CDR3 coding DNA: TGTGCCAGCAGCTTGGGTATAGGGGATAGCTCACCCCTCCACTTT.